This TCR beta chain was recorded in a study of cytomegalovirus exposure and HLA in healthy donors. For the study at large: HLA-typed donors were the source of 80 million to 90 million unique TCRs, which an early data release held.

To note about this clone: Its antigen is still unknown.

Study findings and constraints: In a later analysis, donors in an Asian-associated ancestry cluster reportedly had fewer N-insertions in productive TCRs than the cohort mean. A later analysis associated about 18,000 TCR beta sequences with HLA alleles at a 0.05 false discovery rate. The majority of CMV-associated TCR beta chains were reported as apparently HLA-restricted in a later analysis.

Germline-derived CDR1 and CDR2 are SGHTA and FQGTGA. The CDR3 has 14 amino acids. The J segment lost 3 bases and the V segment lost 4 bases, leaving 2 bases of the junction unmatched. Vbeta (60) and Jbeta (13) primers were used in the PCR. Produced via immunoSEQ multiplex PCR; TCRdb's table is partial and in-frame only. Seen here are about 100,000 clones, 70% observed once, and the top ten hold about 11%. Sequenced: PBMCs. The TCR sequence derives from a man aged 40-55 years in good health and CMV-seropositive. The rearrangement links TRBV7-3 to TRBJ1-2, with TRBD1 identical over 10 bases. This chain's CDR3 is CASSWGTGDYGYTF. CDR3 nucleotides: TGTGCCAGCAGCTGGGGGACAGGGGACTATGGCTACACCTTC.